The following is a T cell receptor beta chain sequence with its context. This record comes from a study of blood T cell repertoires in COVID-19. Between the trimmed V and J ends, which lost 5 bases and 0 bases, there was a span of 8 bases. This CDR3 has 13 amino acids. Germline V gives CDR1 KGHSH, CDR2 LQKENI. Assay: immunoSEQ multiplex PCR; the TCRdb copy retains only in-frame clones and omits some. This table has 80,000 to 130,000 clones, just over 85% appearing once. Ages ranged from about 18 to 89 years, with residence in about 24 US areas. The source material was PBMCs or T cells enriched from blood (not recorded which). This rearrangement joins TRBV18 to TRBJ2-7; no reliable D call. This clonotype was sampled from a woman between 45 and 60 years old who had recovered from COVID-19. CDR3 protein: CASSSSSSYEQYF. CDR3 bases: TGTGCCAGCTCATCCTCCAGCTCCTACGAGCAGTACTTC. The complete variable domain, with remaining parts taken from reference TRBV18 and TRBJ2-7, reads NAGVMQNPRHLVRRRGQEARLRCSPMKGHSHVYWYRQLPEEGLKFMVYLQKENIIDESGMPKERFSAEFPKEGPSILRIQQVVRGDSAAYFCASSSSSSYEQYFGPGTRLTVT.